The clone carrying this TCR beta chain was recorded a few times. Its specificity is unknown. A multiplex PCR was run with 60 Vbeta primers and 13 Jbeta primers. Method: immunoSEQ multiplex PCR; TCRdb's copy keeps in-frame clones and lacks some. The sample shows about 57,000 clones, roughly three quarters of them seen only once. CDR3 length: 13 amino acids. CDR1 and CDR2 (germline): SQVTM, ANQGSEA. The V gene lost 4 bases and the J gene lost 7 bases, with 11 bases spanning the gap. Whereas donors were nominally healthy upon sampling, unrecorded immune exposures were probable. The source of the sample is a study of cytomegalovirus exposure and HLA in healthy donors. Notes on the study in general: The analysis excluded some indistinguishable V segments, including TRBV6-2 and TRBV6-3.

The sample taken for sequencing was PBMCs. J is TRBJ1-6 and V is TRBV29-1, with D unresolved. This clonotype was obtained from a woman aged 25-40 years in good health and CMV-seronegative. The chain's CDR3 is CSVAAGLNSPLHF. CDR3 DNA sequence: TGCAGCGTTGCGGCAGGTTTAAATTCACCCCTCCACTTT.